These 30 T cell receptor beta chains originate from one sample sequenced in a study of Ad26.COV2.S vaccination and SARS-CoV-2 variants. Treatment in this sample: about 20 received Ad26.COV2.S at low or high dose, single or two shots; a few received placebo; per-sample allocation not given. Each sample was drawn 63 days after the first injection (of vaccine or placebo). The data were produced by immunoSEQ multiplex PCR, yet TCRdb's version contains in-frame clones alone and is incomplete. The profile shows roughly 450,000 clones, approximately 90% of them singletons. Specimen: peripheral blood, collected in a trial of Ad26.COV2.S vaccine versus placebo. The receptors here all came from a person between 18 and 59 years old who received the Ad26.COV2.S COVID-19 vaccine or a placebo.

This chain uses TRBV9 with TRBJ2-3; 7 bases are a match to TRBD2. Unmatched junction bases numbered 11, after V lost 3 bases and J lost 4 bases. CDR1 and CDR2 (germline): SGDLS, YYNGEE. The CDR3 consists of 16 residues. The CDR3 loop is CASSADSGRGSDTQYF. The CDR3, as DNA: TGTGCCAGCAGCGCAGACTCTGGGAGGGGTTCAGATACGCAGTATTTT.

V is TRBV29-1 and J is TRBJ2-4; 8 bases match TRBD2. Germline values: CDR1 SQVTM, CDR2 ANQGSEA. This CDR3 contains 15 residues. The V and J ends lost 7 bases and 2 bases, in that order; junction bases with no gene match: 10. The CDR3 coding sequence is TGCAGCGCAAAGGGGCTAGCGGGCTCCAAAAACATTCAGTACTTC. This gives the protein CSAKGLAGSKNIQYF.

The V call is TRBV21-1, the J call TRBJ1-4; TRBD1, the table's D call, lacks a check against the DNA. TRBV21-1 is an annotated pseudogene. CDR3 size: 18 residues. CDR3 amino acids: CASSAQGGHGVLTEKLFF. DNA for the CDR3: TGTGCCAGCAGCGCCCAGGGGGGACACGGGGTCTTAACCGAAAAACTGTTTTTT.

Only a few counts were recorded for this clone. The genes are TRBV19 and TRBJ1-5; D might be TRBD1 (6 bases). CDR3 size: 18 residues. Germline V gene lookup returns CDR1 LNHDA and CDR2 SQIVND (reference sequence). V lost 1 base, J lost 0 bases, and 16 bases lay in between. CDR3 sequence reads: CASSIVGQSTYSNQPQHF. In nucleotides, the CDR3 is TGTGCCAGTAGTATAGTCGGACAGTCAACTTATAGCAATCAGCCCCAGCATTTT. Complete variable domain (other parts from reference TRBV19 and TRBJ1-5): DGGITQSPKYLFRKEGQNVTLSCEQNLNHDAMYWYRQDPGQGLRLIYYSQIVNDFQKGDIAEGYSVSREKKESFPLTVTSAQKNPTAFYLCASSIVGQSTYSNQPQHFGDGTRLSIL.

The chain carries TRBV7-2 and TRBJ1-2, with TRBD1 as a possible D gene (5 bases). V was trimmed by 0 bases and J by 3 bases, leaving 14 bases between them. CDR1 SGHTA and CDR2 FQGNSA come from the germline V gene. The CDR3 is 16 amino acids. This CDR3 reads CASSLAAGKGYYGYTF. The DNA of the CDR3 is TGTGCCAGCAGCTTAGCAGCAGGGAAAGGTTACTATGGCTACACCTTC.

The chain combines TRBV28 with TRBJ1-1; tentatively, D is TRBD1 (5 bases). Trimming shortened V by 2 bases and J by 0 bases, and 7 bases separated the two germline ends. The CDR3 has 14 residues. Germline CDR1 and CDR2: MDHEN and SYDVKM. The CDR3 nucleotides read TGTGCCAGCAGTTTAAGGGGTCTGAACACTGAAGCTTTCTTT. This encodes CASSLRGLNTEAFF.

This sequence joins TRBV6-2 or TRBV6-3 and TRBJ1-3; no clear D gene. The V gene's germline CDR1 is MNHEY and CDR2 SVGEGT. This CDR3 has 17 residues. Trimming took 2 bases from V and 0 from J, leaving 14 bases between them. The CDR3: CASSYANWDFSGNTIYF. DNA of the CDR3: TGTGCCAGCAGTTACGCCAACTGGGATTTCTCTGGAAACACCATATATTTT.

The chain carries TRBV6-6 and TRBJ2-6; D ambiguous. This CDR3 has 12 amino acids. Per the germline V gene, CDR1 is MNHNY and CDR2 is SVGAGI (reference sequence). Trimming pared 10 bases from V and 0 bases from J, leaving 4 bases between. This chain's CDR3 is CAISSGANVLTF. CDR3 nucleotides: TGTGCCATCAGCTCTGGGGCCAACGTCCTGACTTTC.

The chain employs TRBV4-3 and TRBJ2-5; 9 nucleotides match TRBD2. V shed 2 bases and J 7 bases; nucleotides not matched to a gene: 17. In germline, CDR1 is LGHNA, CDR2 YSLEER. The CDR3 is made up of 18 amino acids. The CDR3 spells CASSQSLPGLAAGGTQYF. For the CDR3, the DNA is TGCGCCAGCAGCCAAAGCCTCCCGGGACTAGCTGCCGGGGGGACCCAGTACTTC.

The rearrangement uses TRBV19 and TRBJ2-7; 7 bases are a match to TRBD1. The length of the CDR3 is 15 residues. From germline, CDR1 is LNHDA and CDR2 SQIVND (reference sequence). Trimming took 0 bases from V and 2 from J; bases not matched to a gene: 4. In DNA form, the CDR3 reads TGTGCCAGTAGTATAGATCATCAGGGGGCCTACGAGCAGTACTTC. It codes for CASSIDHQGAYEQYF.

V is TRBV5-8 and J is TRBJ2-6; no definite D call. V gave up 1 base and J gave up 3 bases, with 5 bases separating them. CDR3 size: 14 residues. Germline CDR1 and CDR2: SGHTS and YDEGEE. The CDR3 spells CASSLLVGANVLTF. The CDR3 DNA follows: TGTGCCAGCAGCTTGTTGGTTGGGGCCAACGTCCTGACTTTC.

The chain carries TRBV5-1 and TRBJ2-7; weak D call: TRBD2 (6 bases). The CDR3 has 18 amino acids. V dropped 4 bases and J dropped 0 bases, with 23 bases sitting between them. In germline, CDR1 is SGHRS, CDR2 YFSETQ. The DNA for the CDR3 is TGCGCCAGCAGCCGGCACACTATTTTGGACGGGAGCTCCTACGAGCAGTACTTC. Protein product: CASSRHTILDGSSYEQYF.

The genes are TRBV29-1 and TRBJ2-7, with D possibly being TRBD2 (5 bases). V gave up 6 bases and J gave up 0 bases, with 12 bases separating them. This CDR3 has 13 residues. The V gene's germline CDR1 is SQVTM and CDR2 ANQGSEA. DNA of the CDR3: TGCAGCGTACGGACTGGTCTCTCCTACGAGCAGTACTTC. It specifies CSVRTGLSYEQYF.

The J gene is TRBJ2-1, the V gene TRBV9; D is tentatively TRBD1 or TRBD2 (6 bases each). The V gene lost 0 bases and the J gene lost 10 bases, with 26 bases spanning the gap. Looked up from germline, CDR1 is SGDLS and CDR2 is YYNGEE. The CDR3 sequence is 18 residues long. The DNA of the CDR3 is TGTGCCAGCAGCGTAGAGGGCGTAGGCGGACAGCTCGGGGGAGAGCAGTTCTTC. Translation: CASSVEGVGGQLGGEQFF.

This chain links TRBV21-1 with TRBJ1-5. TRBV21-1 is deemed a pseudogene. This CDR3 contains 15 residues. The chain's CDR3 is CASSKGEGRNQPQHF. CDR3 DNA: TGTGCCAGCAGCAAGGGGGAGGGGAGGAATCAGCCCCAGCATTTT.

The chain has TRBV7-9 and TRBJ1-1, with no clear D. From germline, CDR1 is SEHNR and CDR2 FQNEAQ (reference sequence). The CDR3 spans 14 residues. Trimming pared 4 bases from V and 6 bases from J, leaving 15 bases between. The CDR3 nucleotides read TGTGCCAGCAGCTCCCCGACCCAGCCCTCTGAAGCTTTCTTT. Protein sequence: CASSSPTQPSEAFF.

The chain employs TRBV30 and TRBJ1-5; D call uncertain. This CDR3 is built from 15 residues. V lost 3 bases to trimming and J lost 8 bases, with 20 bases between them. Germline V lookup: CDR1 GTSNPN, CDR2 SVGIG (reference sequence). The CDR3 DNA is TGTGCCTGGAGGAGATCCGCTCAGACTTGGGAGCCCCAGCATTTT. Translation gives CAWRRSAQTWEPQHF.

This clone was counted a few times. The rearrangement uses TRBV10-3 and TRBJ2-1; D perhaps matches TRBD1 (5 bases). V was cut by 3 bases and J by 5 bases, with 14 bases left in between. The CDR3 spans 15 residues. Germline CDR1 is ENHRY and CDR2 is SYGVKD. CDR3 protein: CAISDYRPTNNEQFF. CDR3 sequence (DNA): TGTGCCATCAGTGACTACAGGCCTACTAACAATGAGCAGTTCTTC.

The rearrangement links TRBV6-5 to TRBJ1-2; 10 bases are a match to TRBD1. The V gene end was trimmed by 6 bases and the J gene end by 2 bases; junction bases not matched to a gene: 3. Germline CDR1 and CDR2: MNHEY and SVGAGI. This CDR3 is built from 14 residues. CDR3: CASRGTGVNYGYTF. The CDR3 bases are TGTGCCAGCAGGGGGACAGGGGTGAACTATGGCTACACCTTC.

This chain joins TRBV7-9 and TRBJ1-2, with D possibly being TRBD1 (5 bases). The V gene lost 1 base and the J gene lost 4 bases, with 13 bases spanning the gap. The CDR3 is 15 residues long. Germline CDR1 reads SEHNR; CDR2 reads FQNEAQ (reference sequence). In nucleotides, the CDR3 is TGTGCCAGCAGCTTAGAAGACAGCTATACCTATGGCTACACCTTC. This gives the protein CASSLEDSYTYGYTF. Full variable domain (outside the CDR3, taken from reference TRBV7-9 and TRBJ1-2): DTGVSQNPRHKITKRGQNVTFRCDPISEHNRLYWYRQTLGQGPEFLTYFQNEAQLEKSRLLSDRFSAERPKGSFSTLEIQRTEQGDSAMYLCASSLEDSYTYGYTFGSGTRLTVV.

The chain joins TRBV9 to TRBJ1-4; D call uncertain. There are 13 residues in the CDR3. Trimming stripped 0 bases from V and 8 bases from J, with 8 bases between. CDR1 SGDLS and CDR2 YYNGEE come from the germline V gene. This CDR3 is CASSVGVKEKLFF. CDR3 nucleotide sequence: TGTGCCAGCAGCGTAGGCGTGAAGGAAAAACTGTTTTTT.

In its sample, this clone was seen once. The chain employs TRBV5-1 and TRBJ2-5; no definite D call. Trimming took 1 base from V and 1 from J, leaving 11 bases between them. This CDR3 contains 15 residues. The V gene's germline CDR1 is SGHRS and CDR2 YFSETQ. The CDR3 bases are TGCGCCAGCAGCTTGTCGCCAGCGTCCCAAGAGACCCAGTACTTC. Translation gives CASSLSPASQETQYF.

The chain uses TRBV4-1 and TRBJ2-7, with unresolved D. The CDR3 covers 13 residues. The V end was cut by 4 bases, the J end by 9 bases, with 16 bases between. Germline CDR1 is MGHRA and CDR2 is YSYEKL. CDR3: CASSRSVARGQYF. The DNA of the CDR3 is TGCGCCAGCAGCCGTTCGGTGGCTCGCGGGCAGTACTTC.

The V and J genes are TRBV6-4 and TRBJ1-2; D is unresolved. The CDR3 length is 12 residues. V was cut by 2 bases and J by 2 bases, with 3 bases left in between. The V gene's germline CDR1 is MRHNA and CDR2 SNTAGT. CDR3 sequence (DNA): TGTGCCAGCAGTGACACCAACTATGGCTACACCTTC. It yields the protein CASSDTNYGYTF.

The DNA for the CDR3 is TGCGCCAGCAGTCTCGGACTAGGGCGGACAGATACGCAGTATTTT. It encodes CASSLGLGRTDTQYF. The chain is built from TRBV4-3 and TRBJ2-3; 7 positions match TRBD2. This CDR3 spans 15 amino acids. The trim removed 6 bases at V and 3 bases at J, leaving 9 bases unmatched. Germline V gene data show CDR1 as LGHNA and CDR2 as YSLEER.

The V and J genes are TRBV19 and TRBJ1-1; tentatively, D is TRBD1 (6 bases). Germline-derived CDR1 and CDR2 are LNHDA and SQIVND (reference sequence). The CDR3 covers 14 residues. V lost 8 bases and J lost 0, with 13 bases in between. The CDR3 loop is CASRGQVMNTEAFF. The DNA for the CDR3 is TGTGCCAGTCGGGGGCAGGTTATGAACACTGAAGCTTTCTTT.

The chain has TRBV30 and TRBJ2-1; no clear D gene. The CDR3 runs to 11 residues. Germline V CDR1 and CDR2: GTSNPN, SVGIG (reference sequence). Deletions cut 1 base from V and 7 bases from J, with 5 bases between. In DNA form, the CDR3 reads TGTGCCTGGAGTGCAAGGAATGAGCAGTTCTTC. Encoded protein: CAWSARNEQFF.

This clone was seen more than once but under ten times. This chain links TRBV6-5 with TRBJ2-7; 7 positions match TRBD1. Unmatched junction bases numbered 4, after V lost 5 bases and J lost 6 bases. The germline CDR1 and CDR2 sequences are MNHEY and SVGAGI. There are 12 residues in the CDR3. The CDR3 sequence: CASSSTGVEQYF. The CDR3, as DNA: TGTGCCAGCAGTAGCACAGGGGTCGAGCAGTACTTC.

The rearrangement joins TRBV7-9 to TRBJ1-1; D unresolved. V lost 3 bases to trimming and J lost 5 bases, with 10 bases between them. The CDR3 spans 13 residues. Germline V CDR1 and CDR2: SEHNR, FQNEAQ (reference sequence). The CDR3 nucleotides read TGTGCCAGCAGCTTCCCGACGGAAACTGAAGCTTTCTTT. This encodes CASSFPTETEAFF.

This chain connects TRBV7-8 to TRBJ1-1; 9 bases agree with TRBD1. The germline V gene has CDR1 SGHVS and CDR2 FQNEAQ. There are 14 residues in the CDR3. V dropped 6 bases and J dropped 11; count of bases not matched to a gene: 13. Written as DNA, the CDR3 is TGTGCCAGCAGATCCGGGACAGGGACTTTGGGGGCTTTCTTT. It codes for CASRSGTGTLGAFF.